The TCR beta chain described here comes from a study of regulatory T cells in long-lasting Graves disease (dated by TCRdb to the early 2020s). Some background on the complete study: In the newly diagnosed Graves' disease group, patients had been taking antithyroid drugs for less than 3 months. Persistent Graves' disease patients were compared with newly diagnosed Graves' disease patients by peripheral blood TCR sequencing and RNA sequencing. The study was registered as a clinical trial and conducted in China. A total of 33 samples were covered by TCR sequencing, comprising approximately 13 persistent and around 20 newly diagnosed Graves' disease patients.

Library creation used multiplex PCR. Sequencing relied on an Illumina HiSeq 4000. CDR3 regions were amplified by Arm-PCR with iRepertoire HTBI primers to construct TCR beta libraries. Before sequencing, the PCR products went through gel purification. As for the original processing: Across samples, 55 to 80 TRBV and 14 TRBJ segments were identified and used for gene usage analysis of CDR3 amino acid clonotypes. COPE and FqMerger were used to merge the filtered high-quality paired reads into contigs. BLAST was used to align contigs to the IMGT TRBV, TRBD and TRBJ reference genes, and CDR3 was defined following IMGT. Clonotypes above 0.1% frequency were classified as highly expanded clones. Shannon entropy served as the measure of repertoire diversity, while the Gini coefficient captured V-J evenness. A clonotype was considered public if more than one individual shared it. The raw public data were reprocessed by TCRdb itself: fastp quality trimming at Q25, MiXCR clonotype calling, in-frame beta chains only. All rows with the same CDR3 protein become a single entry with the most common DNA and genes. TCRdb's processing, not the authors' own work, is the source of the V and J calls. The sample contains some 330,000 distinct CDR3 sequences, 12% of them found a single time. The ten largest clones take up 18% of the sample.

The sample's time point label, in plain terms: newly diagnosed GD, antithyroid drugs for less than 3 months. For both TCR sequencing and RNA sequencing, RNA was extracted from PBMCs using TRIzol. Graves' disease was diagnosed according to American Thyroid Association guidelines. Patients for the study were recruited at an endocrinology department in Xi'an, China. From each patient, around 8.3 milliliters of peripheral blood was collected into an EDTA anticoagulant tube. PBMCs were isolated by Ficoll Paque Plus density gradient separation without further T cell sorting. An Agilent 2100 Bioanalyzer and agarose gel were used to check RNA quality, and a NanoDrop 2000 was used to measure RNA concentration. On this clonotype: The antigen it binds to is not known. A much larger clone differs from this one at a single base, so this may be a read error. Here the CDR3 omits its conserved ending phenylalanine or tryptophan, so a read error is the likely source.

The CDR3 adds up to 17 amino acids, both ends counted. The read is trimmed to its CDR3 DNA, 51 bases read in frame from base 1. According to the germline V gene, CDR1 reads SGDLS and CDR2 reads YYNGEE. General conclusions and limits of the study: Peripheral blood alone was examined, since thyroid tissue, which constituted the primary lesion, could not be accessed. As a limitation, the authors acknowledged that the small sample size may reduce accuracy. Persistent disease showed preferential use of TRBV28, TRBJ1-2 and TRBJ2-5, whereas newly diagnosed disease favored TRBV20-1 and TRBJ2-1. Sequencing and analysis were limited to the TCR beta chain. Persistent patients shared more public clonotypes among themselves (around 3,000) than newly diagnosed patients did (roughly 910). Compared with newly diagnosed patients, patients with persistent Graves' disease had lower TCR Shannon entropy and fewer highly expanded clones, which suggests clonal expansion.

In addition, the sample was reused for a study of T cells in Graves' hyperthyroidism and ophthalmopathy. The second paper further reports: A patient counted as having stable Graves' hyperthyroidism if no progression to ophthalmopathy occurred over 18 months of follow-up. Hyperthyroidism patients were aged 18 to 65 years and newly diagnosed, with disease duration of less than 2 months. The study excluded patients with uncontrolled infections, other autoimmune diseases, pregnancy or lactation. Diagnoses relied on clinical symptoms, serum thyroxine and TRAb, thyroid ultrasound and orbital computed tomography. For the first round of RT-PCR on the TCR CDR3, the HTBI primer set was used together with the Qiagen OneStep RT-PCR kit. Most expanded thyroid clonotypes (frequency above 0.001) were also detected in blood, suggesting blood repertoires may reflect thyroid immune responses. Ophthalmopathy was separated from stable hyperthyroidism by a 13 V-J signature model, with 85% to 90% sensitivity and roughly 84% specificity obtained in cross-validation and 80%/75% obtained in testing. In validation, the model predicted progression to ophthalmopathy with 55% to 71% sensitivity and 72% to 85% specificity, a median of approximately 6.7 months before onset. TCR V-J signatures able to tell the groups apart were searched for in a discovery cohort of some 97 patients, of whom around 43 had Graves' ophthalmopathy and roughly 58 had stable Graves' hyperthyroidism. Whether ophthalmopathy could be predicted prospectively was tested in an independent validation cohort made up of 18 hyperthyroidism patients plus 17 patients who later progressed to ophthalmopathy. For training and testing, the roughly 100 patients in the discovery cohort were randomly divided in a 7:3 ratio. In addition, the study compared T-cell repertoires in thyroid tissue and in blood from five or six Graves' hyperthyroidism patients. After blood sampling, hyperthyroidism patients were treated with methimazole at a starting dose of 30 mg daily, and ophthalmopathy patients were treated with high-dose intravenous methylprednisolone. Libraries were constructed in a second round of multiplex PCR, after which size selection and purification were carried out. The libraries were sequenced on an Illumina HiSeq2000 using paired-end 100 bp reads. SOAPnuke was used to process the raw data, throwing out any read that contained adapters or uncalled bases, had a mean Phred below 15, or lacked an exact constant-primer or identifier match. High-quality paired reads were merged with COPE v1.2.5, and unique nucleotide sequences were defined as clonotypes. MiTCR v1.1 was used to align the clonotypes against IMGT TRBV, TRBD and TRBJ reference segments. The analysis included only V-J combinations with a frequency above 0.0001, which together covered over 98% of the repertoires. The TCS score was defined as F50 (clonal expansion) divided by E x V (chaos), with BLOSUM62-based TCRdist calculated between CDR3 peptides within each V-J. Welch's t-statistics and random forest reduced 514 V-J features to some 14, which were used in a naive Bayes classifier (R e1071). No statistical method was used to set the sample size in advance, and investigators knew the group allocation. The paper reports TCR Vbeta CDR3 sequencing of some 140 peripheral blood samples: 40 or so ophthalmopathy, about 75 hyperthyroidism and around 17 progressor patients.

The rearrangement joined TRBV9 to TRBJ2-1, and 8 bases in between align with TRBD2. The last part of the DNA fits TRBJ2-5 better; the J call may be wrong. The specimen was peripheral blood mononuclear cells (PBMCs), collected at new diagnosis, from a patient treated with antithyroid drugs. The TCR originated in a woman aged 18-29 years with Graves disease. Donor details come from another sample of the same person, matched by shared clones. The DNA is as follows: TGTGCCAGCAGCGTAGAAGCGGGGGCATCATATACGGAGACCCAGTACCTC. This yields the protein CASSVEAGASYTETQYL.